Listed below are T cell receptor beta chains from one sample, sequenced in a study of regulatory T cells in long-lasting Graves disease. MiXCR was run by TCRdb on the multiplex PCR reads, yielding one entry per CDR3 protein. The profile shows approximately 690,000 distinct CDR3 sequences, 30% of them singletons. The specimen comprised peripheral blood mononuclear cells (PBMCs), sampled when the disease was refractory, from a patient treated with antithyroid drugs. These receptors originate from a female donor with Graves disease. The CDR3 runs from the conserved cysteine through the conserved F or W. Each record gives: J gene, clone size, V gene, CDR3 protein. Rows may omit the clone size; those that give it use once, few, many or a size class.

TRBJ1-4,few,TRBV19,CASMMGRTTNEKLFF
TRBJ2-2,.,TRBV7-9,CASSLSGVSGELFF
TRBJ2-6,few,TRBV4-1,CASSQVSVISGANVLTF
TRBJ2-3,few,TRBV27,CASSSGVSTDTQYF
TRBJ1-2,.,TRBV19,CASSIRGGGYTF
TRBJ1-2,many,TRBV12-5,CASGPPGRGTNYGYTF
TRBJ1-2,.,TRBV5-4,CASSLGGPSGGYTF
TRBJ2-7,.,TRBV6-6,CASSYSRASGISYEQYF
TRBJ2-2,.,TRBV5-1,CASSLRQTYTGELFF
TRBJ1-1,few,TRBV25-1,CASSALIRTGTAFF
TRBJ1-2,.,TRBV6-5,CASSSTGSRGYTF
TRBJ2-7,few,TRBV10-3,CAISESRLGTYEQYF
TRBJ1-2,.,TRBV20-1,CSARAPGTANYGYTF
TRBJ1-2,.,TRBV29-1,CSVERGWGNYGYTF
TRBJ2-7,many,TRBV2,CASRDRQAVYEQYF
TRBJ1-1,few,TRBV20-1,CSARPDRTYTEAFF
TRBJ2-6,few,TRBV2,CASSVKAGGGANVLTF
TRBJ1-1,.,TRBV6-5,CASSYDGVGDTEAFF
TRBJ1-2,few,TRBV11-2,CASSQPRGGYGYTF
TRBJ1-5,.,TRBV27,CASSLRDRYQPKHF
TRBJ2-2,many,TRBV2,CASSVLETTGELFF
TRBJ1-1,.,TRBV20-1,CSARDPRGGVGTEAFF
TRBJ2-7,.,TRBV27,CASSFGPFIEQYF
TRBJ1-1,few,TRBV2,CASLPLEAFF
TRBJ2-2,.,TRBV10-1,CASGTGGFTGELFF
TRBJ2-7,.,TRBV24-1,CATSVTGVYEQYF
TRBJ1-3,.,TRBV5-1,CASSLERGREAGNTIYF
TRBJ1-1,.,TRBV18,CASSPRQGEENTEAFF
TRBJ1-1,.,TRBV29-1,CSVTWLLNTEAFF
TRBJ2-3,few,TRBV6-1,CASSPDRTDTQYF
TRBJ2-7,.,TRBV6-1,CASSEALDRAYEQYF
TRBJ1-1,few,TRBV28,CASSFWGASTNTEAFF
TRBJ2-2,.,TRBV30,CAWSQGFVPGELFF
TRBJ1-5,.,TRBV5-5,CASSLASVNQPQHF
TRBJ2-3,.,TRBV10-1,CTSSESRYTDTQYF
TRBJ1-5,few,TRBV5-5,CASKTGTEDNQPQHF
TRBJ1-4,many,TRBV28,CASSSEGTNEKLFF
TRBJ1-2,.,TRBV5-1,CASSLAGGTVGSGYTF
TRBJ2-2,few,TRBV6-1,CASKNRVGTGELFF
TRBJ2-2,many,TRBV27,CASSTFIRSSTGELFF
TRBJ1-1,.,TRBV20-1,CSALTGAGGTEAFF
TRBJ2-7,few,TRBV5-1,CASSLSSGTGTSGRRVYEQYF
TRBJ2-7,many,TRBV28,CASSSLQGQGRYEQYF
TRBJ1-4,few,TRBV2,CASSDDWTRRVIEKLFF
TRBJ1-5,.,TRBV6-5,CASSWDREFNQPQHF